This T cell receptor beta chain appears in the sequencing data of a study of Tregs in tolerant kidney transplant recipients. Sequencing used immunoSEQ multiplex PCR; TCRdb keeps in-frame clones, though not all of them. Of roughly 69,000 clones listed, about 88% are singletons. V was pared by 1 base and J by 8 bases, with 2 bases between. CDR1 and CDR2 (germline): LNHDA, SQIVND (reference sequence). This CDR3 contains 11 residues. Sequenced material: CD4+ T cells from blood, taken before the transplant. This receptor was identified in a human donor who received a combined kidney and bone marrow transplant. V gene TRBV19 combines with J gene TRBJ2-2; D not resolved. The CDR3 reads CASSIVGELFF. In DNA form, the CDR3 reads TGTGCCAGTAGTATAGTAGGGGAGCTGTTTTTT.